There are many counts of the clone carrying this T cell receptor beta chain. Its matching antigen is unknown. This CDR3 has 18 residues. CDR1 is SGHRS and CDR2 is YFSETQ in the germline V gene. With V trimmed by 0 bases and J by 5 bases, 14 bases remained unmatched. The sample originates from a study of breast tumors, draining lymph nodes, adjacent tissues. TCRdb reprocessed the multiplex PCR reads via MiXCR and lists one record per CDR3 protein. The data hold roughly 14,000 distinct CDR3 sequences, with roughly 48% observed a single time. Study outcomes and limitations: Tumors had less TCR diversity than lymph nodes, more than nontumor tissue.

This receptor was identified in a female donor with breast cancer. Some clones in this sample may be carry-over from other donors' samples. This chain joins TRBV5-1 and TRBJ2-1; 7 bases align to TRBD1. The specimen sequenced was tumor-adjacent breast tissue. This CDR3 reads CASSLARRSGGLDNEQFF. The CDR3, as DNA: TGCGCCAGCAGCTTGGCCCGGAGGTCAGGGGGTTTGGACAATGAGCAGTTCTTC.